A selection of T cell receptor beta chains follows, all from one sample in a study of control samples from healthy donors and cancer patients. Profiled with immunoSEQ multiplex PCR; TCRdb holds only in-frame clones, not every one. The sample shows about 120,000 clones, about 89% of them seen only once. The sequenced material came from blood. The source of these receptors is a man aged 45-65 years in good health. Each CDR3 is given with its conserved first and last residue. The D gene is left open where the match is weak. Clone sizes are given selectively: once, few, many, or a class where the clone is expanded.

>TRBV19|-|TRBJ2-3|-
CASRDRSTDTQYF
TGTGCCAGTAGGGACAGAAGCACAGATACGCAGTATTTT
>TRBV5-5|-|TRBJ1-1|-
CASSFLNTEAFF
TGTGCCAGCAGCTTTCTGAACACTGAAGCTTTCTTT
>TRBV5-4|-|TRBJ2-5|-
CASNELGETQYF
TGTGCCAGCAACGAGTTGGGGGAGACCCAGTACTTC
>TRBV7-2|-|TRBJ1-2|-
CASSPDSSQRGYTF
TGTGCCAGCAGCCCGGACAGCTCTCAGAGGGGCTACACCTTC
>TRBV4-3|few|TRBJ2-1|-
CASSQDWAVNEQFF
TGCGCCAGCAGCCAAGATTGGGCGGTCAATGAGCAGTTCTTC
>TRBV6-1|-|TRBJ2-1|-
CASSDLTGIVANEQFF
TGTGCCAGCAGTGATCTTACCGGGATCGTCGCCAATGAGCAGTTCTTC
>TRBV19|few|TRBJ2-5|-
CASSIDSGQETQYF
TGTGCCAGTAGTATAGACAGCGGGCAAGAGACCCAGTACTTC
>TRBV5-5|-|TRBJ1-2|-
CASRYDPGPDGYTF
TGTGCCAGCAGATACGATCCGGGACCGGATGGCTACACCTTC
>TRBV27|-|TRBJ1-1|-
CASYREFNTEAFF
TGTGCCAGCTACAGGGAGTTTAACACTGAAGCTTTCTTT
>TRBV27|-|TRBJ1-5|-
CASSPAGQLYQPQHF
TGTGCCAGCAGTCCCGCCGGACAGCTGTATCAGCCCCAGCATTTT
>TRBV9|-|TRBJ2-1|TRBD2
CASSVGTSVDEQFF
TGTGCCAGCAGCGTGGGGACTAGCGTGGATGAGCAGTTCTTC
>TRBV7-9|-|TRBJ1-1|-
CASSSPSDTEAFF
TGTGCCAGCAGCTCCCCTTCGGACACTGAAGCTTTCTTT
>TRBV27|once|TRBJ1-3|TRBD1
CASSTDRGFGNTIYF
TGTGCCAGCAGTACCGACAGGGGATTTGGAAACACCATATATTTT
>TRBV6-4|-|TRBJ1-1|-
CASSDSSRGGSTEAFF
TGTGCCAGCAGTGACTCGAGTCGAGGGGGTAGTACTGAAGCTTTCTTT
>TRBV7-6|-|TRBJ2-3|-
CASSLSTDTQYF
TGTGCCAGCAGCCTTAGCACAGATACGCAGTATTTT
>TRBV5-1|once|TRBJ1-1|TRBD1
CASSMRGTGLNTEAFF
TGCGCCAGCAGCATGAGAGGGACAGGGTTAAACACTGAAGCTTTCTTT
>TRBV19|-|TRBJ1-5|TRBD1
CASSLSGGVYQPQHF
TGTGCCAGTAGTCTCTCAGGGGGCGTTTATCAGCCCCAGCATTTT
>TRBV7-9|-|TRBJ2-5|-
CASSLAKLAEETQYF
TGTGCCAGCAGCTTAGCGAAACTAGCCGAAGAGACCCAGTACTTC
>TRBV5-1|-|TRBJ2-7|TRBD1
CASSWGGTGGYEQYF
TGCGCCAGCAGCTGGGGCGGGACAGGGGGCTACGAGCAGTACTTC
>TRBV5-1|-|TRBJ1-2|-
CASSLQGLDYGYTF
TGCGCCAGCAGCTTACAGGGATTAGACTATGGCTACACCTTC
>TRBV12-5|-|TRBJ2-3|TRBD2
CASGLSGSGLDTQYF
TGTGCTAGTGGCCTTAGCGGGAGTGGGTTGGATACGCAGTATTTT
>TRBV9|-|TRBJ1-1|-
CASSAGDMANTEAFF
TGTGCCAGCAGCGCCGGAGACATGGCTAACACTGAAGCTTTCTTT
>TRBV19|-|TRBJ2-2|-
CASSIDLTGELFF
TGTGCCAGTAGTATAGATCTGACCGGGGAGCTGTTTTTT
>TRBV27|-|TRBJ2-7|TRBD1
CASSLGTGASYEQYF
TGTGCCAGCAGTCTAGGGACAGGGGCCTCCTACGAGCAGTACTTC
>TRBV2|-|TRBJ2-2|TRBD2
CASNFGSGGTGELFF
TGTGCCAGCAACTTCGGTAGCGGGGGTACCGGGGAGCTGTTTTTT
>TRBV3-1/TRBV3-2|-|TRBJ1-5|-
CASSQYKHQPQHF
TGTGCCAGCAGCCAATACAAGCATCAGCCCCAGCATTTT
>TRBV10-3|-|TRBJ1-1|-
CAISEWGVVNTEAFF
TGTGCCATCAGTGAGTGGGGGGTGGTGAACACTGAAGCTTTCTTT